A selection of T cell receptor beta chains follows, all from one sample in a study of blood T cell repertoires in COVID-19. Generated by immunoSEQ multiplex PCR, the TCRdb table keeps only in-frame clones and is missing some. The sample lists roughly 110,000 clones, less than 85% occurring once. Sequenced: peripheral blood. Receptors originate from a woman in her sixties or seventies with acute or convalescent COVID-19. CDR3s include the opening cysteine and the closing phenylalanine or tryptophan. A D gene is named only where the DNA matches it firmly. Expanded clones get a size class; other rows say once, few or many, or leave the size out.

CDR3nt: TGTGCCAGCAGCACAGGGACAGTGGATCAGCCCCAGCATTTT
CDR3aa: CASSTGTVDQPQHF
d_gene: TRBD1
v_gene: TRBV5-4
j_gene: TRBJ1-5
abundance: few

CDR3nt: TGCGCCAGCAGCCATAAAGATTTGCGGATGGAACAAGAGACCCAGTACTTC
CDR3aa: CASSHKDLRMEQETQYF
d_gene: .
v_gene: TRBV4-1
j_gene: TRBJ2-5
abundance: .

CDR3nt: TGCGCCAGCAGCCTCGAACCGGGGGGGGCCAACGTCCTGACTTTC
CDR3aa: CASSLEPGGANVLTF
d_gene: .
v_gene: TRBV4-1
j_gene: TRBJ2-6
abundance: .

CDR3nt: TGTGCCAGCAGCGGTGTAGCGGGAGCGCGGGAGCAGTACTTC
CDR3aa: CASSGVAGAREQYF
d_gene: TRBD2
v_gene: TRBV9
j_gene: TRBJ2-7
abundance: .

CDR3nt: TGTGCCAGCAGTGAAGCTGCGGGAGCAGATACGCAGTATTTT
CDR3aa: CASSEAAGADTQYF
d_gene: TRBD2
v_gene: TRBV6-1
j_gene: TRBJ2-3
abundance: .

CDR3nt: TGTGCCAGTAGTATCCGGAGGGGCTTCACTGAAGCTTTCTTT
CDR3aa: CASSIRRGFTEAFF
d_gene: .
v_gene: TRBV19
j_gene: TRBJ1-1
abundance: once

CDR3nt: TGTGCCAGCAGTTTATTCCATGAGCAGTTCTTC
CDR3aa: CASSLFHEQFF
d_gene: .
v_gene: TRBV5-6
j_gene: TRBJ2-1
abundance: .

CDR3nt: TGTGCCACCAGCAGAGATCGCGGACTAGCGGGATCCGCGAACACCGGGGAGCTGTTTTTT
CDR3aa: CATSRDRGLAGSANTGELFF
d_gene: TRBD2
v_gene: TRBV15
j_gene: TRBJ2-2
abundance: .

CDR3nt: TGCGCCAGCAGCTTCCATACCCGACAGGGGGTCCTCAATGAGCAGTTCTTC
CDR3aa: CASSFHTRQGVLNEQFF
d_gene: TRBD1
v_gene: TRBV5-1
j_gene: TRBJ2-1
abundance: .

CDR3nt: TGTGCCAGCAGCCCCAGGGGAGGGGACAATTCACCCCTCCACTTT
CDR3aa: CASSPRGGDNSPLHF
d_gene: .
v_gene: TRBV7-9
j_gene: TRBJ1-6
abundance: .

CDR3nt: TGTGCCAGCAGTTTGGGACTAGAGGACACCGGGGAGCTGTTTTTT
CDR3aa: CASSLGLEDTGELFF
d_gene: TRBD2
v_gene: TRBV6-5
j_gene: TRBJ2-2
abundance: once

CDR3nt: TGTGCCAGCAGCCAGGACAGGGGGGACAATGAGCAGTTCTTC
CDR3aa: CASSQDRGDNEQFF
d_gene: TRBD1
v_gene: TRBV7-9
j_gene: TRBJ2-1
abundance: .

CDR3nt: TGTGCCAGCAGCTTAGGCGGGGGGCGCTGGACCGGGGAGCTGTTTTTT
CDR3aa: CASSLGGGRWTGELFF
d_gene: TRBD2
v_gene: TRBV11-3
j_gene: TRBJ2-2
abundance: .

CDR3nt: TGTGCCAGCTCACCCCAGGGGGATGGCTACACCTTC
CDR3aa: CASSPQGDGYTF
d_gene: TRBD1
v_gene: TRBV18
j_gene: TRBJ1-2
abundance: .

CDR3nt: TGTGCCACCAGTGATCCGACTAGCGGGACACACAATGAGCAGTTCTTC
CDR3aa: CATSDPTSGTHNEQFF
d_gene: TRBD2
v_gene: TRBV24-1
j_gene: TRBJ2-1
abundance: .

CDR3nt: TGTGCCAGTAGTATCCGCCCGGGGTCGAGCACCGGGGAGCTGTTTTTT
CDR3aa: CASSIRPGSSTGELFF
d_gene: .
v_gene: TRBV19
j_gene: TRBJ2-2
abundance: .

CDR3nt: TGTGCCAGCATCCTCGGGGGGGCGGGGAACACTGAAGCTTTCTTT
CDR3aa: CASILGGAGNTEAFF
d_gene: .
v_gene: TRBV6-5
j_gene: TRBJ1-1
abundance: .

CDR3nt: TGTGCCAGCAGCCAAGACCAGGGATCCGGGCGGTACTTC
CDR3aa: CASSQDQGSGRYF
d_gene: .
v_gene: TRBV14
j_gene: TRBJ2-7
abundance: .

CDR3nt: TGTGCCAGCAGCTTTAGCCTGAACACTGAAGCTTTCTTT
CDR3aa: CASSFSLNTEAFF
d_gene: .
v_gene: TRBV3-1/TRBV3-2
j_gene: TRBJ1-1
abundance: .

CDR3nt: TGCGCCAGCAGCGCAGGCGAGTACCAAGAGACCCAGTACTTC
CDR3aa: CASSAGEYQETQYF
d_gene: .
v_gene: TRBV5-1
j_gene: TRBJ2-5
abundance: .

CDR3nt: TGTGCCAGCAGTTACTCCAGGGGTGGGGAAAAACTGTTTTTT
CDR3aa: CASSYSRGGEKLFF
d_gene: .
v_gene: TRBV6-6
j_gene: TRBJ1-4
abundance: .

CDR3nt: TGTGCCAGCACCCCGGGTGGGGGCGCAGGGCTCGCCGGGGAGCTGTTTTTT
CDR3aa: CASTPGGGAGLAGELFF
d_gene: .
v_gene: TRBV28
j_gene: TRBJ2-2
abundance: .

CDR3nt: TGCGCCAGCAGTGAGTCCCGAGTCTATGGCTACACCTTC
CDR3aa: CASSESRVYGYTF
d_gene: .
v_gene: TRBV10-2
j_gene: TRBJ1-2
abundance: .

CDR3nt: TGTGCCAGTAGTGCGTTGGTTACAGATACGCAGTATTTT
CDR3aa: CASSALVTDTQYF
d_gene: .
v_gene: TRBV19
j_gene: TRBJ2-3
abundance: .

CDR3nt: TGTGCCAGCAGCTTACTCGGACAGGGCTTTTCCGAGCAGTACTTC
CDR3aa: CASSLLGQGFSEQYF
d_gene: TRBD1
v_gene: TRBV7-8
j_gene: TRBJ2-7
abundance: .

CDR3nt: TGTGCCAGCAGCGAGTCCGGACTTTACCCGAATCAGCCCCAGCATTTT
CDR3aa: CASSESGLYPNQPQHF
d_gene: .
v_gene: TRBV21-1
j_gene: TRBJ1-5
abundance: once

CDR3nt: TGCGCCAGCAGTGATTATGGGACTCCGTACAATGAGCAGTTCTTC
CDR3aa: CASSDYGTPYNEQFF
d_gene: .
v_gene: TRBV10-2
j_gene: TRBJ2-1
abundance: .

CDR3nt: TGTGCCGAGTCTAACCGGGTCACTAGCGGCGAGCAGTACTTC
CDR3aa: CAESNRVTSGEQYF
d_gene: TRBD2
v_gene: TRBV7-2
j_gene: TRBJ2-7
abundance: few

CDR3nt: TGTGCCAGTAGTGCAACCGGGACTCGGGACTACGAGCAGTACTTC
CDR3aa: CASSATGTRDYEQYF
d_gene: .
v_gene: TRBV19
j_gene: TRBJ2-7
abundance: .

CDR3nt: TGTGCCAGCAGTTACTCGCGCTCGAGGGAGGAGCAGTACTTC
CDR3aa: CASSYSRSREEQYF
d_gene: .
v_gene: TRBV6-5
j_gene: TRBJ2-7
abundance: .

CDR3nt: TGTGCCAGCAGCGCATCTACAGGGGGTCAAGAGACTCAGTACTTC
CDR3aa: CASSASTGGQETQYF
d_gene: TRBD1
v_gene: TRBV11-2
j_gene: TRBJ2-5
abundance: .

CDR3nt: TGCGCCACCCGGGGGGAGGGCCGAGATACGCAGTATTTT
CDR3aa: CATRGEGRDTQYF
d_gene: TRBD2
v_gene: TRBV4-1
j_gene: TRBJ2-3
abundance: .

CDR3nt: TGTGCCAGCAGTCCAGCCGAGGGAGGATCCGGGGAGCTGTTTTTT
CDR3aa: CASSPAEGGSGELFF
d_gene: .
v_gene: TRBV28
j_gene: TRBJ2-2
abundance: .

CDR3nt: TGTGCCAGCAGCTTCGCTCGGGGGGTCACAGATACGCAGTATTTT
CDR3aa: CASSFARGVTDTQYF
d_gene: TRBD2
v_gene: TRBV7-8
j_gene: TRBJ2-3
abundance: .

CDR3nt: TGTGCCAGCAGTCGAGGACAGACCTACGAGCAGTACTTC
CDR3aa: CASSRGQTYEQYF
d_gene: .
v_gene: TRBV6-5
j_gene: TRBJ2-7
abundance: few

CDR3nt: TGTGCCAGCTCACCACCGGGACTAAGCCGGGAGACCCAGTACTTC
CDR3aa: CASSPPGLSRETQYF
d_gene: TRBD2
v_gene: TRBV18
j_gene: TRBJ2-5
abundance: .

CDR3nt: TGCGCCAGCAGCGGGGACATTGGAAACACCATATATTTT
CDR3aa: CASSGDIGNTIYF
d_gene: .
v_gene: TRBV5-1
j_gene: TRBJ1-3
abundance: .

CDR3nt: TGTGCCAGCAGCGCAGGACAGGGTGGGAGCTATGGCTACACCTTC
CDR3aa: CASSAGQGGSYGYTF
d_gene: TRBD1
v_gene: TRBV5-4
j_gene: TRBJ1-2
abundance: .

CDR3nt: TGTGCCAGCAGCCAATCCGTAGCGGGAGGCACAGATACGCAGTATTTT
CDR3aa: CASSQSVAGGTDTQYF
d_gene: TRBD2
v_gene: TRBV3-1/TRBV3-2
j_gene: TRBJ2-3
abundance: .

CDR3nt: TGTGCCAGCAGCAATGGGCTAGCGGGGGCCCTACCCCTGAATGAGCAGTTCTTC
CDR3aa: CASSNGLAGALPLNEQFF
d_gene: .
v_gene: TRBV21-1
j_gene: TRBJ2-1
abundance: .

CDR3nt: TGTGCCAGCAGCCTAGCGGGGGGGCGAGGAAATGAGCAGTTCTTC
CDR3aa: CASSLAGGRGNEQFF
d_gene: TRBD2
v_gene: TRBV6-2/TRBV6-3
j_gene: TRBJ2-1
abundance: once

CDR3nt: TGTGCCAGCAGTTTTATGTGGACTAGAACCCCCAATGAGCAGTTCTTC
CDR3aa: CASSFMWTRTPNEQFF
d_gene: TRBD2
v_gene: TRBV28
j_gene: TRBJ2-1
abundance: .

CDR3nt: TGTGCCAGCAGCTTTTTCAGGGTGGGGACCCTCCACTTT
CDR3aa: CASSFFRVGTLHF
d_gene: .
v_gene: TRBV11-2
j_gene: TRBJ1-6
abundance: .

CDR3nt: TGTGCCAGCGGCCCTGGCCAGAACACCGGGGAGCTGTTTTTT
CDR3aa: CASGPGQNTGELFF
d_gene: .
v_gene: TRBV2
j_gene: TRBJ2-2
abundance: .

CDR3nt: TGCGCCAGCAGCCAGGTTCTAGCGGGGGACTACGAGCAGTACTTC
CDR3aa: CASSQVLAGDYEQYF
d_gene: TRBD2
v_gene: TRBV4-1
j_gene: TRBJ2-7
abundance: .